The 15 T cell receptor beta chains below all came from one sample that was sequenced in a study of breast tumors, draining lymph nodes, adjacent tissues. Samples came from axillary lymph nodes draining the breast cancer. TCRdb re-derived calls from the multiplex PCR reads in MiXCR, one entry per CDR3 protein. The repertoire includes 150,000 or so distinct CDR3 sequences, about 30% of them detected once, and roughly 3.8% sits in the top ten. The sample was axillary lymph node tissue. The receptor source for this set is a female donor with breast cancer. Some clones in this sample may be carry-over from other donors' samples.

This clonotype was detected ten times or more. The V call is TRBV20-1, the J call TRBJ2-1, with a weak D call TRBD2 (6 bases). The CDR3 totals 16 residues. V was trimmed by 1 base and J by 7 bases, leaving 20 bases between them. In germline, CDR1 is DFQATT, CDR2 SNEGSKA (reference sequence). CDR3: CSARASDYSQGNEQFF. The CDR3 nucleotides are TGCAGTGCTAGAGCGTCGGACTACTCCCAAGGTAATGAGCAGTTCTTC.

About this clonotype: This is likely a read error, given that the CDR3 carries no conserved phenylalanine or tryptophan at its end. This chain links TRBV7-9 with TRBJ2-3, with D hard to call. The CDR3 length is 13 residues. V was cut by 4 bases and J by 11 bases, with 16 bases left in between. Germline V CDR1 and CDR2: SEHNR, FQNEAQ (reference sequence). CDR3 amino acids: CASSSGDAYEQYS. CDR3 nucleotide sequence: TGTGCCAGCAGCTCCGGAGACGCTTACGAGCAGTATTCT.

This clonotype was seen many times. CDR3 sequence (DNA): TGTGCCATCAGTGAGTCGATGAGCAGTAAGCAGTTCTTC. This translates into CAISESMSSKQFF. The V gene is TRBV10-3, the J gene TRBJ2-1; D remains ambiguous. The CDR3 is made up of 13 amino acids. The V end was cut by 0 bases, the J end by 11 bases, with 11 bases between. Germline lookup yields CDR1 ENHRY and CDR2 SYGVKD.

About this clonotype itself: A much bigger clone sits one base away, suggesting this may be a read error. The rearrangement links TRBV7-9 to TRBJ2-5, with 11 positions matching TRBD2. The CDR3 consists of 15 residues. CDR1 is SEHNR and CDR2 is FQNEAQ in the germline V gene (reference sequence). The CDR3 DNA sequence: TGTGCCAGCAGTAAAGTAGCGGGGGGGCCGGAGACCCAGCACTTC. Amino acid sequence: CASSKVAGGPETQHF.

This clonotype came up many times. The chain recombines TRBV5-6 with TRBJ2-7; TRBD1 is a possible D gene (5 bases). Trimming shortened V by 2 bases and J by 0 bases, and 6 bases separated the two germline ends. The CDR3 is 13 amino acids. Germline V gives CDR1 SGHDT, CDR2 YYEEEE. Here the CDR3 reads CASSFDSSYEQYF. CDR3 bases: TGTGCCAGCAGCTTTGACAGCTCCTACGAGCAGTACTTC. The full variable domain, completed using reference TRBV5-6 and TRBJ2-7, is DAGVTQSPTHLIKTRGQQVTLRCSPKSGHDTVSWYQQALGQGPQFIFQYYEEEERQRGNFPDRFSGHQFPNYSSELNVNALLLGDSALYLCASSFDSSYEQYFGPGTRLTVT.

This clonotype was counted many times. The genes are TRBV11-2 and TRBJ2-7; perhaps TRBD2 as D (6 bases). The CDR3 contains 14 residues. Germline V gene data show CDR1 as SGHAT and CDR2 as FQNNGV. Trimming stripped 5 bases from V and 0 bases from J, with 11 bases between. The CDR3 DNA is TGTGCCAGCAGCCCCCAGCGGGCCTCCTACGAGCAGTACTTC. This gives the protein CASSPQRASYEQYF.

This clonotype was observed at least ten times. The rearrangement uses TRBV24-1 and TRBJ2-1, with D hard to call. The CDR3 runs 15 residues. Between the trimmed V and J ends, which lost 0 bases and 9 bases, there was a span of 14 bases. Per germline, CDR1 KGHDR and CDR2 SFDVKD. CDR3 region: CATSDLRTPRSEQFF. DNA of the CDR3: TGTGCCACCAGTGATTTGAGGACGCCCAGGAGTGAGCAGTTCTTC.

This clonotype was seen only a few times. The CDR3 spells CASSRSGGALDEQYF. CDR3 nucleotide sequence: TGTGCCAGCAGTCGATCCGGGGGGGCTCTCGACGAGCAGTACTTC. The chain recombines TRBV6-5 with TRBJ2-7, with 8 bases identical to TRBD2. The V gene's germline CDR1 is MNHEY and CDR2 SVGAGI. The CDR3 runs 15 residues. V shed 5 bases, J shed 5 bases, and the junction held 11 bases outside the gene matches.

This clonotype was counted ten times or more. A much bigger clone sits one base away, suggesting this may be a read error. As the CDR3 is not closed by the conserved phenylalanine or tryptophan, this likely results from a read error. The chain couples TRBV20-1 to TRBJ1-6; no reliable D call. Germline lookup yields CDR1 DFQATT and CDR2 SNEGSKA (reference sequence). There are 14 residues in the CDR3. V lost 6 bases to trimming and J lost 0 bases, with 9 bases between them. The CDR3 DNA reads TGCAGTGCCCCAGTGGGCTCCTATAATTCACCCCTCCACCTT. Its protein is CSAPVGSYNSPLHL.

This clonotype was detected only a few times. The chain uses TRBV6-2 or TRBV6-3 and TRBJ2-5; 15 bases are shared with TRBD2. Per the germline V gene, CDR1 is MNHEY and CDR2 is SVGEGT. J gave up 4 bases and V 5 bases, and 8 bases lay outside the gene matches. This CDR3 is built from 17 residues. The CDR3 protein is CASSRGLAGGGVETQYF. DNA of the CDR3: TGTGCCAGCAGTCGGGGACTAGCGGGAGGAGGGGTAGAGACCCAGTACTTC.

This clonotype was observed many times. The rearrangement uses TRBV20-1 and TRBJ2-3, with 11 bases fitting TRBD2. V lost 5 bases to trimming and J lost 5 bases; unmatched junction nucleotides: 12. Germline V gene data show CDR1 as DFQATT and CDR2 as SNEGSKA (reference sequence). There are 16 residues in the CDR3. CDR3 nucleotide sequence: TGCAGTGCTCACCAGACTAGCGGGGCCGCAGGAGATACGCAGTATTTT. Translated, it gives CSAHQTSGAAGDTQYF.

This clonotype was recorded a few times. One base away lies a much larger clone, so this may be a sequencing read error. The CDR3 loop is CASSIGGGTSSLSYDEQFF. The CDR3 bases are TGTGCCAGTAGTATAGGAGGAGGGACTAGCTCGCTTTCCTACGATGAGCAGTTCTTC. V and J are TRBV19 and TRBJ2-1, with 9 bases aligning to TRBD2. There are 19 residues in the CDR3. Per germline, CDR1 LNHDA and CDR2 SQIVND (reference sequence).

Concerning this clonotype: It may be a read error: a sequence one base away is much more abundant. A read error is likely, as this CDR3 ends without the conserved phenylalanine or tryptophan. The chain couples TRBV3-1 to TRBJ2-7; 10 positions agree with TRBD1. This CDR3 comprises 17 residues. Germline V CDR1 and CDR2: LGHDT, YNNKEL (reference sequence). Germline trimming cut 4 bases from V and 5 bases from J; bases unmatched to any gene: 14. DNA of the CDR3: TGTGCCAGCAGCCCCCCAAAGTTCTCCGGGACAGGGGACGAGCAGTACCTC. It codes for CASSPPKFSGTGDEQYL.

As to this clonotype: This may arise from a read error, as a much more abundant clone is one base away. V is TRBV28 and J is TRBJ2-7; D unclear. Trimming left V 6 bases short and J 0 bases short, with 15 bases between. Per germline, CDR1 MDHEN and CDR2 SYDVKM. The CDR3 spans 15 residues. The chain's CDR3 is CASSPTLPDSYEQYF. CDR3 sequence (DNA): TGTGCCAGCAGCCCAACATTACCTGACTCCTACGAGCAGTACTTC. The entire variable domain, with the rest obtained from reference TRBV28 and TRBJ2-7, is as follows: DVKVTQSSRYLVKRTGEKVFLECVQDMDHENMFWYRQDPGLGLRLIYFSYDVKMKEKGDIPEGYSVSREKKERFSLILESASTNQTSMYLCASSPTLPDSYEQYFGPGTRLTVT.

In this sample, this clonotype turned up many times. The rearrangement links TRBV27 to TRBJ2-5, with D possibly called TRBD1 or TRBD2 (5 bases each). Germline values: CDR1 MNHEY, CDR2 SMNVEV (reference sequence). The CDR3 loop spans 14 amino acids. V was cut by 3 bases and J by 5 bases, with 13 bases left in between. CDR3 coding DNA: TGTGCCAGCAGTTTTGTTGGGGGTCGTGAGACCCAGTACTTC. Amino acids: CASSFVGGRETQYF.